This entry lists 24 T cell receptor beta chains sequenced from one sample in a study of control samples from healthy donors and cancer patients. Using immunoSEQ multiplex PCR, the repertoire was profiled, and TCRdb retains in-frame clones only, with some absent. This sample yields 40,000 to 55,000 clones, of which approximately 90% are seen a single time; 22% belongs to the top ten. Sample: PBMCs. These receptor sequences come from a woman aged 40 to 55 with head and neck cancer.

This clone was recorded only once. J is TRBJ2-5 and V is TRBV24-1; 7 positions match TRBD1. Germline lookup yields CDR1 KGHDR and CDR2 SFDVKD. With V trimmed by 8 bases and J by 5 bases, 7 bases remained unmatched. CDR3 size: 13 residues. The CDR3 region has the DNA TGTGCCACCAACTCAGGGGGAGTGGAGACCCAGTACTTC. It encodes CATNSGGVETQYF.

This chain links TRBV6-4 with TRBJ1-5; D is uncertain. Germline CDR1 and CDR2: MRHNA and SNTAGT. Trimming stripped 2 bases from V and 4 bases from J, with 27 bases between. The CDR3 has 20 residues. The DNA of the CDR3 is TGTGCCAGCAGTGACCCCGGTGACGACAACGACCAAACCCCTAATCAGCCCCAGCATTTT. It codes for CASSDPGDDNDQTPNQPQHF.

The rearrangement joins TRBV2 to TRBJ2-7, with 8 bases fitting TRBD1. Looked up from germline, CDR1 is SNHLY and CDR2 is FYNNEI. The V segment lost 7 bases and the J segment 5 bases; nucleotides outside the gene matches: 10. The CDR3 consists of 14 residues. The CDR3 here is CASNRGYRGDEQYF. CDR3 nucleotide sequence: TGTGCCAGCAACAGGGGGTACCGAGGCGACGAGCAGTACTTC.

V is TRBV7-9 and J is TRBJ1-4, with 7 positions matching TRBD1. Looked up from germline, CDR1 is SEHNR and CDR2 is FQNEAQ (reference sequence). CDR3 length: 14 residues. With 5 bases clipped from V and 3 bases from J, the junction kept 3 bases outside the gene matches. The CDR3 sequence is CASSRQGANEKLFF. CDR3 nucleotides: TGTGCCAGCAGCCGACAGGGTGCTAATGAAAAACTGTTTTTT.

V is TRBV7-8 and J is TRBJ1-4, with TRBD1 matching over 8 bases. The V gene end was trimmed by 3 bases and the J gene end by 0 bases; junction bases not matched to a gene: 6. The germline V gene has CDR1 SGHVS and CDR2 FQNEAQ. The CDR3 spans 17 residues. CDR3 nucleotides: TGTGCCAGCAGCTTGCGAGGACAGGGAGCAACTAATGAAAAACTGTTTTTT. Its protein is CASSLRGQGATNEKLFF.

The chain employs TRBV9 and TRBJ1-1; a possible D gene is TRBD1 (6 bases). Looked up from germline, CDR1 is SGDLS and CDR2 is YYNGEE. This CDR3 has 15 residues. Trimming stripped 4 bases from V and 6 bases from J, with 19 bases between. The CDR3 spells CASSPRSARGSEAFF. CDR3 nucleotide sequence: TGTGCCAGCAGCCCGAGATCGGCCAGGGGCTCTGAAGCTTTCTTT. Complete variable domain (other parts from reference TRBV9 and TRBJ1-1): DSGVTQTPKHLITATGQRVTLRCSPRSGDLSVYWYQQSLDQGLQFLIQYYNGEERAKGNILERFSAQQFPDLHSELNLSSLELGDSALYFCASSPRSARGSEAFFGQGTRLTVV.

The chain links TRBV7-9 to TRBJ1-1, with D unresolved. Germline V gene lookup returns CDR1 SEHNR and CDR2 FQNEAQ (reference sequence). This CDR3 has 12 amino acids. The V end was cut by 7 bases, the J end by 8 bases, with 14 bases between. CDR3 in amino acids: CASTLGYLEAFF. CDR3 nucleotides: TGTGCCAGCACCTTGGGGTACCTAGAAGCTTTCTTT.

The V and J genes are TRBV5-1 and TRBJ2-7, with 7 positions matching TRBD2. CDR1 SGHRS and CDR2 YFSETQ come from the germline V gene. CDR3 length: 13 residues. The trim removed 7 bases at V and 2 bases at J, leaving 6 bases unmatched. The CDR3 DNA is TGCGCCAGCCGCAGGGCGGGGGCCTACGAGCAGTACTTC. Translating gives CASRRAGAYEQYF.

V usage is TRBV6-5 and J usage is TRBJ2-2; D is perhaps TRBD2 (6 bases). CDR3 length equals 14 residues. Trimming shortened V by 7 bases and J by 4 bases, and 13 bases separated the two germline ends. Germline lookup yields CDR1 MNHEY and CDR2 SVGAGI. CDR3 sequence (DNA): TGTGCCAGCATTTTAGGCGGGACCACCGGGGAGCTGTTTTTT. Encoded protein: CASILGGTTGELFF.

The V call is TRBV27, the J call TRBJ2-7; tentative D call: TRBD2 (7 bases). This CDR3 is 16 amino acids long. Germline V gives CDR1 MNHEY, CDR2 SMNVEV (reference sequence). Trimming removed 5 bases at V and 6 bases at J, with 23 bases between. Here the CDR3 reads CASSPPTAPRGGEQYF. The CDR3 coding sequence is TGTGCCAGCAGTCCGCCGACAGCCCCAAGGGGGGGCGAGCAGTACTTC.

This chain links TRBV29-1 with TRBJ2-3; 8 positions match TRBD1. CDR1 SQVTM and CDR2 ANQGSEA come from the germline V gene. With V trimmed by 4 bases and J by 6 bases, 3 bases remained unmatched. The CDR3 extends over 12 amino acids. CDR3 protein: CSVGRGPDTQYF. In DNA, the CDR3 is TGCAGCGTTGGCAGGGGGCCCGATACGCAGTATTTT.

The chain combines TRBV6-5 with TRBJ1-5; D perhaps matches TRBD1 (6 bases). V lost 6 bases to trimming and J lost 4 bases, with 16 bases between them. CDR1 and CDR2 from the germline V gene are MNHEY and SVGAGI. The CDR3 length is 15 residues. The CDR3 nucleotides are TGTGCCAGCAGCCTAAGCCCACAGGGTAATCAGCCCCAGCATTTT. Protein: CASSLSPQGNQPQHF.

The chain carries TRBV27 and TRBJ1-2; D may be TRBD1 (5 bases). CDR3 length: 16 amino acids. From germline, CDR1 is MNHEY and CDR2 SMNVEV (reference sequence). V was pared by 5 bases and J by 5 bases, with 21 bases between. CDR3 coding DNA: TGTGCCAGCAGTCCTCAGGATAGTGTTTGGGGGTATGGCTACACCTTC. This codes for CASSPQDSVWGYGYTF.

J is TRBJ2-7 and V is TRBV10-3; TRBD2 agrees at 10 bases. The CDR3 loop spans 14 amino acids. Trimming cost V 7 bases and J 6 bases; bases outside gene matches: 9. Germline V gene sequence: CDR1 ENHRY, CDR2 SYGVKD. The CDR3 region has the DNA TGTGCCATCAAGGTAGAACTAGCGGGAAGCGAGCAGTACTTC. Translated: CAIKVELAGSEQYF.

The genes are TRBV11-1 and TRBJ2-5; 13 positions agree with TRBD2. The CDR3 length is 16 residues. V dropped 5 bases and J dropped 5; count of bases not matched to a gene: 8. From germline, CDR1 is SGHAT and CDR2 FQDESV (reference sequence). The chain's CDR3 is CASSKLAGGPTETQYF. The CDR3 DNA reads TGTGCCAGCAGCAAACTAGCGGGAGGGCCTACCGAGACCCAGTACTTC.

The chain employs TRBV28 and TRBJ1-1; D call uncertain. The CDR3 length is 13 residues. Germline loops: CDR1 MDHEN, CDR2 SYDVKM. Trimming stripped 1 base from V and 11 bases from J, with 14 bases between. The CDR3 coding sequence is TGTGCCAGCAGTTTATCTCCCCCCGGCATGGCTTTCTTT. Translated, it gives CASSLSPPGMAFF.

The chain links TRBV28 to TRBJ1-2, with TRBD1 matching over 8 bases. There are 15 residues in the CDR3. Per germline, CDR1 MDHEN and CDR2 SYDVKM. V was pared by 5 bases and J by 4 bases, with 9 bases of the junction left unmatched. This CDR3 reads CASSRRQGNSYGYTF. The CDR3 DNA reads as TGTGCCAGCAGTAGGCGACAGGGGAACAGCTATGGCTACACCTTC.

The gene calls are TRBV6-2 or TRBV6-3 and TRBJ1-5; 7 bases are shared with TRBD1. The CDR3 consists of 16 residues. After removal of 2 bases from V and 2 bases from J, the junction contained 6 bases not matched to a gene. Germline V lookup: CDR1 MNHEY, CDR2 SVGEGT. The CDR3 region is CASSYPRGRGNQPQHF. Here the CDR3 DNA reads TGTGCCAGCAGTTACCCCAGGGGGAGAGGCAATCAGCCCCAGCATTTT.

The CDR3 region is CASSLVAKRRNTIYF. Here the CDR3 DNA reads TGTGCCAGCAGCCTTGTGGCCAAACGCAGAAACACCATATATTTT. The chain is built from TRBV3-1 (or the pseudogene TRBV3-2) and TRBJ1-3; no reliable D call. The CDR3 runs to 15 residues. Per the germline V gene, CDR1 is LGHDT and CDR2 is YNNKEL (reference sequence). The germline V and J ends were trimmed by 4 bases and 5 bases, with 15 bases remaining between them.

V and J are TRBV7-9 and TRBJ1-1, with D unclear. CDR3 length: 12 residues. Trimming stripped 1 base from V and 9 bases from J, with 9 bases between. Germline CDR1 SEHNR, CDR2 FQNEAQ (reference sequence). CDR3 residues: CASSLDSLKAFF. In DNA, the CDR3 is TGTGCCAGCAGCTTAGACAGCCTGAAAGCTTTCTTT.

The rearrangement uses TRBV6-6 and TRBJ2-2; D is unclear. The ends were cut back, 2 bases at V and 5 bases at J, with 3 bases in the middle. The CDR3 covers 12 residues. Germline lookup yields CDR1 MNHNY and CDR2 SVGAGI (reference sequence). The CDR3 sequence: CASSYGTGELFF. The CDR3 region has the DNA TGTGCCAGCAGTTACGGGACCGGGGAGCTGTTTTTT.

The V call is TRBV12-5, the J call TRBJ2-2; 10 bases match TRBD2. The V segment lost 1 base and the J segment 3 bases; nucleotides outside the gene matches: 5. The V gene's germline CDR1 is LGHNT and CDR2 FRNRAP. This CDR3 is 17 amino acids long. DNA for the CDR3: TGTGCTAGTGGTTTGGCCCAGACTAGCGGGTACACCGGGGAGCTGTTTTTT. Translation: CASGLAQTSGYTGELFF.

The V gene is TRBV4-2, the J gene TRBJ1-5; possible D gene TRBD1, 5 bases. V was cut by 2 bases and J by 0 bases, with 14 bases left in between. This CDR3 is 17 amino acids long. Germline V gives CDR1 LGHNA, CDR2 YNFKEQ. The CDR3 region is CASSQSDSGFSNQPQHF. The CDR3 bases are TGTGCCAGCAGCCAAAGTGACAGTGGGTTTAGCAATCAGCCCCAGCATTTT.

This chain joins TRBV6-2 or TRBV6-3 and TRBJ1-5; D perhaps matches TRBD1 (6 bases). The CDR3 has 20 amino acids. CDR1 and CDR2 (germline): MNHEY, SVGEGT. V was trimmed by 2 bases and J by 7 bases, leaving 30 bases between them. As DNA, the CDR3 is TGTGCCAGCAGTTACCCCCCACCAACATACAAAGACAGGCCGGACCAGCCCCAGCATTTT. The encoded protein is CASSYPPPTYKDRPDQPQHF.